The present TCR beta chain was sequenced within a study of T cell repertoires in cytomegalovirus infection. Overall study findings and caveats: CMV-specific HLA-C-restricted TCR beta clonotypes dominated the ex vivo response.

Trimming took 4 bases from V and 9 from J; bases not matched to a gene: 21. The CDR3 runs to 19 residues. Per the germline V gene, CDR1 is SEHNR and CDR2 is FQNEAQ (reference sequence). TCRdb fed the reads into MiXCR, producing one record per CDR3 protein. The data contain about 37,000 distinct CDR3 sequences, roughly 54% of them seen just once; the ten biggest clones take up around 90%. For this clonotype: Its antigen is not known.

This chain connects TRBV7-9 to TRBJ1-6; 7 nucleotides line up with TRBD1. The source is a human donor in good health (CMV status not recorded). Some clones in this sample may be carry-over from other donors' samples. The sample in question was CD8+ T cells from cultured PBMCs, obtained from culture after CMV antigen stimulation. CDR3 in amino acids: CASSSGRTGRSRAGSPLHF. The CDR3 DNA reads TGTGCCAGCAGCTCCGGGCGGACAGGTCGATCCAGGGCAGGTTCACCCCTCCACTTT.